These T cell receptor beta chains were read from a single sample in a study of technical replicates of blood from a handful of donors. The repertoire was sequenced with immunoSEQ multiplex PCR; TCRdb's copy has only in-frame clones and lacks some. The sample carries under 90,000 clones, around 97% recorded once. The sequencing sample was made of T cells isolated from PBMCs. All receptors come from a human donor in good health. Both conserved end residues are trimmed from each CDR3.

>TRBJ1-4|TRBV2
ATGIATGSEKLF
>TRBJ2-5|TRBV4-2
ASSQAYRGRLETQY
>TRBJ1-1|TRBV19
ASSIPGDRGHTEAF
>TRBJ2-3|TRBV27
ASSFQISDTQY
>TRBJ2-7|TRBV5-1
ASSSTGDHEQY
>TRBJ1-5|TRBV6-5
ASSSVRQGISQPQH
>TRBJ2-7|TRBV6-4
ASSQFGGADEQY
>TRBJ2-7|TRBV6-1
ASSGRHDSYEQY
>TRBJ1-1|TRBV29-1
SVEGGQTMNTEAF
>TRBJ2-3|TRBV6-5
ASSYWDSSTDTQY
>TRBJ2-2|TRBV7-9
ASSSPPPTSTGELF
>TRBJ1-2|TRBV19
ASSTTGEDGYT
>TRBJ2-7|TRBV10-3
AISLGQDKQY
>TRBJ2-7|TRBV7-9
ASSSPAGTGIGYEQY
>TRBJ1-1|TRBV5-6
ASGSGVEAF
>TRBJ1-2|TRBV18
ASSPRSPSVVKDYGYT
>TRBJ2-2|TRBV10-3
AATTGPGELF
>TRBJ1-1|TRBV28
ASRPGTGGVYNTEAF
>TRBJ2-7|TRBV18
ASSLLAGGVSYEQY
>TRBJ1-5|TRBV9
ASSAGVEYGQPQH
>TRBJ1-5|TRBV30
AWSPLRGVQPQH
>TRBJ2-2|TRBV4-1
ASSPAGRNTGELF
>TRBJ1-1|TRBV9
ASSGAGTGEWTEAF
>TRBJ2-7|TRBV6-1
ASSERVYEQY
>TRBJ2-1|TRBV6-5
ASTRGLGNEQF
>TRBJ1-2|TRBV19
ASKDRVYGYT
>TRBJ1-2|TRBV29-1
SVAGGTDYGYT
>TRBJ2-7|TRBV7-9
ASSISGGGYEQY
>TRBJ2-1|TRBV28
ASGLRGSSYNEQF
>TRBJ2-7|TRBV4-1
ASSLIGTSGYEQY
>TRBJ2-2|TRBV15
ATSRAGTGELF
>TRBJ2-1|TRBV10-1
ASTRDRDYNEQF
>TRBJ2-7|TRBV2
ASRPWGTSGYEQY
>TRBJ1-1|TRBV5-1
ASSSPGQGNTEAF
>TRBJ1-6|TRBV10-3
AISVGSYYNSPLH
>TRBJ1-1|TRBV6-1
ASSEGQENTEAF
>TRBJ2-3|TRBV19
ASSIYPSRGGTDTQY
>TRBJ1-5|TRBV30
AWGPGQNQPQH
>TRBJ1-5|TRBV6-5
ASSSQAGNQPQH
>TRBJ2-5|TRBV5-1
ASSLARGLLETQY
>TRBJ2-3|TRBV19
ASKRGGTDTQY
>TRBJ2-5|TRBV10-3
AISESPLAGGKTQY
>TRBJ1-5|TRBV4-1
ASSHYRDSNQPQH
>TRBJ2-4|TRBV10-2
ASSEPSRQATWGNIQY
>TRBJ2-3|TRBV14
ASSQGWGGATDTQY
>TRBJ2-1|TRBV5-1
ASSFRWGFAGEQF
>TRBJ2-2|TRBV15
ATSRVGGVNTGELF
>TRBJ2-7|TRBV5-1
ASSLGTASYEQY
>TRBJ2-5|TRBV10-3
ATERERQGGLETQY
>TRBJ1-6|TRBV27
ASSSPSRDRGSPLH
>TRBJ2-1|TRBV7-2
ASAKLRTSGRLYEQF
>TRBJ2-1|TRBV19
ASSISGSYNEQF